Shown below are 5 T cell receptor beta chains from a single sample sequenced in a study of blood T cell repertoires in COVID-19. Assay used: immunoSEQ multiplex PCR; TCRdb lists only in-frame clones, some missing. The repertoire has about 120,000 clones, about 83% of them found once; the top ten carry approximately 3.9%. Source material: PBMCs or T cells enriched from blood (not recorded which). The receptors derive from a woman in her thirties who had recovered from COVID-19.

V and J are TRBV4-1 and TRBJ1-2; 9 positions match TRBD1. Germline V gene sequence: CDR1 MGHRA, CDR2 YSYEKL. V dropped 3 bases and J dropped 10; count of bases not matched to a gene: 12. This CDR3 is built from 15 residues. The CDR3 here is CASSHLPGQGTHYTF. The CDR3 DNA reads as TGCGCCAGCAGCCATCTCCCGGGACAGGGAACCCACTACACCTTC.

This rearrangement joins TRBV7-8 to TRBJ1-4; D is undetermined. The ends were cut back, 1 base at V and 3 bases at J, with 9 bases in the middle. The CDR3 is made up of 15 amino acids. Per germline, CDR1 SGHVS and CDR2 FQNEAQ. The CDR3 is CASSLGSRPNEKLFF. The CDR3 DNA reads as TGTGCCAGCAGCTTAGGAAGCAGGCCTAATGAAAAACTGTTTTTT.

The table lists this clone with a count of one. The V gene is TRBV4-2, the J gene TRBJ2-3; 10 bases match TRBD2. CDR1 is LGHNA and CDR2 is YNFKEQ in the germline V gene. The length of the CDR3 is 17 residues. The junction had 8 bases not matched to a gene; V was cut back by 0 bases and J by 5 bases. The CDR3 here is CASSQDWLAGAVDTQYF. CDR3 DNA sequence: TGTGCCAGCAGCCAAGATTGGCTAGCGGGAGCGGTAGATACGCAGTATTTT.

The chain is built from TRBV7-9 and TRBJ1-6; perhaps TRBD1 as D (5 bases). The CDR3 contains 15 residues. In germline, CDR1 is SEHNR, CDR2 FQNEAQ (reference sequence). Trimming took 5 bases from V and 5 from J, leaving 13 bases between them. The CDR3: CASSTQGSHNSPLHF. The CDR3 coding sequence is TGTGCCAGCAGCACCCAGGGTTCCCATAATTCACCCCTCCACTTT.

This chain connects TRBV5-1 to TRBJ2-2; TRBD2 aligns across 9 bases. The CDR3 extends over 17 amino acids. V was clipped by 0 bases and J by 7 bases; unmatched bases: 10. Germline lookup yields CDR1 SGHRS and CDR2 YFSETQ. CDR3 nucleotides: TGCGCCAGCAGCTTGGCCGTAGCGGGAGCGGGAAACGGGGAGCTGTTTTTT. It codes for CASSLAVAGAGNGELFF.